These T cell receptor beta chains were read from a single sample in a study of control samples from healthy donors and cancer patients. Clones were read by immunoSEQ multiplex PCR, and TCRdb kept only the in-frame ones, dropping some. Of about 60,000 clones listed, approximately 85% are singletons. Sequencing used blood. All receptors come from a man aged 50-60 years in good health. Each CDR3 is given with its conserved first and last residue. The D gene is left open where the match is weak. Expanded clones are given a class, and other clones once, few, many or no size at all.

size	V	J	D	CDR3	DNA
NA	TRBV6-5	TRBJ1-2	NA	CASSSGTFGNGYTF	TGTGCCAGCAGTTCCGGGACATTTGGAAATGGCTACACCTTC
NA	TRBV19	TRBJ2-5	NA	CASSMIGTEHQYF	TGTGCCAGTAGTATGATCGGGACCGAGCACCAGTACTTC
NA	TRBV3-1/TRBV3-2	TRBJ2-5	TRBD1	CASSQNRGKTQYF	TGTGCCAGCAGCCAAAACAGGGGGAAGACCCAGTACTTC
NA	TRBV9	TRBJ2-1	TRBD2	CASSVEELGGRGGREQFF	TGTGCCAGCAGCGTAGAAGAGCTAGGCGGGAGGGGAGGTCGGGAGCAGTTCTTC
NA	TRBV19	TRBJ2-1	NA	CASDLGDTYNEQFF	TGTGCCAGTGATCTAGGAGATACCTACAATGAGCAGTTCTTC
NA	TRBV4-1	TRBJ2-3	NA	CASSQEVTRGTDTQYF	TGCGCCAGCAGCCAAGAGGTGACTAGAGGCACAGATACGCAGTATTTT
once	TRBV11-1	TRBJ2-2	NA	CASSRDGTGELFF	TGTGCCAGCAGCCGCGATGGGACCGGGGAGCTGTTTTTT
NA	TRBV5-1	TRBJ2-5	NA	CASSLAAVGWLRGEETQYF	TGCGCCAGCAGCTTGGCTGCAGTCGGTTGGTTAAGGGGGGAAGAGACCCAGTACTTC
NA	TRBV27	TRBJ2-1	TRBD2	CASSLSGLAMGNEQFF	TGTGCCAGCAGTTTATCGGGACTAGCAATGGGCAATGAGCAGTTCTTC
NA	TRBV18	TRBJ2-3	NA	CASSQANPPDTQYF	TGTGCCAGCTCGCAGGCCAACCCCCCAGATACGCAGTATTTT
few	TRBV6-6	TRBJ1-2	TRBD1	CASSIKTGDYGYTF	TGTGCCAGCAGTATAAAGACAGGGGACTATGGCTACACCTTC
NA	TRBV30	TRBJ1-1	NA	CAWRPQNTEAFF	TGTGCCTGGAGACCCCAGAACACTGAAGCTTTCTTT
NA	TRBV29-1	TRBJ2-1	NA	CSVEDPGLWGYNEQFF	TGCAGCGTTGAAGATCCCGGACTATGGGGTTACAATGAGCAGTTCTTC